This TCR beta chain was sequenced during a study of blood T cells in healthy people across ages. Study at large: Every two T cells gave about one barcoded beta molecule via template switching.

Aged roughly 6 to 90, donors were systemically healthy Caucasians from Russia. The second PCR ran roughly 7 to 12 cycles with a sample-barcoded 5' primer and J-beta primers. Every individual sample yielded 2.5 million or more paired-end reads (each containing CDR3). In TCRdb, the 5' RACE reads were re-called with MiXCR into one record per CDR3 protein. The sample lists 600,000 to 650,000 distinct CDR3 sequences; approximately 50% were seen once. In regard to this clonotype: Its specificity is unknown.

Study outcomes and limitations: Investigators viewed diversity estimates from one million T cells as underestimates, the study reported.

This CDR3 comprises 15 residues. Germline V lookup: CDR1 MNHNY, CDR2 SVGAGI (reference sequence). J gave up 2 bases and V 2 bases, and 4 bases lay outside the gene matches. The sample consisted of blood. The clonotype comes from a man aged 55 to 70 in good health. V usage is TRBV6-6 and J usage is TRBJ2-5; 8 bases are shared with TRBD2. The CDR3 region is CASSYNAGGQETQYF. CDR3 nucleotides: TGTGCCAGCAGTTACAACGCGGGGGGACAAGAGACCCAGTACTTC.